This T cell receptor beta chain was captured in a study of response to subunit inactivated influenza vaccine. This clonotype was found a few times. Its specificity is unknown. MiXCR, applied by TCRdb to the RT-PCR reads, yields one record per CDR3 protein. In the table there are 500,000 to 550,000 distinct CDR3 sequences, 7.5% to 8.5% of which are singletons. Study findings and constraints: Few additional T cells are recruited per seasonal influenza vaccination, authors suggested.

Germline CDR1 is SGHRS and CDR2 is YFSETQ. The V end was cut by 4 bases, the J end by 4 bases, with 9 bases between. The CDR3 is 14 residues long. The sequenced sample was PBMCs from blood, obtained less than 30 months after vaccination. The sequence was obtained from a man between 50 and 75 years old who received an inactivated influenza vaccine. This sequence joins TRBV5-1 and TRBJ1-6; a possible D gene is TRBD1 (5 bases). This CDR3 is CASSQGHYNSPLHF. The CDR3 DNA is TGCGCCAGCAGCCAGGGTCATTATAATTCACCCCTCCACTTT.